A single sample is the source of the 23 T cell receptor beta chains below, sequenced in a study of T cell clusters in autoimmune cytopenias. TRB was amplified from roughly 250 ng of peripheral blood genomic DNA per sample. TRB was amplified by touch-down multiplex PCR, primer pools A and B combined. TCRdb derives one entry per CDR3 protein from the multiplex PCR reads, leaving out DNA. The specimen's table records roughly 11,000 distinct CDR3 sequences. This same sample was also taken into another study, of T cell repertoires in aging, cancer and after chemotherapy.

Sequencing used peripheral blood. Receptors were obtained from a human donor in good health.

By frequency, this clonotype registers medium-sized. This chain joins TRBV11-3 and TRBJ1-2. Germline CDR1 reads SGHNT; CDR2 reads YENEEA. The CDR3 loop spans 13 amino acids. This CDR3 is CASSLDLVSGYTF.

This rearrangement joins TRBV27 to TRBJ2-3; TCRdb lists TRBD2, though no DNA is available to test this call. The CDR3 covers 15 residues. Germline V gene data show CDR1 as MNHEY and CDR2 as SMNVEV (reference sequence). CDR3 in amino acids: CASSLNPSATDTQYF.

The rearrangement links TRBV19 to TRBJ2-7; TCRdb's assignment of TRBD1 cannot be checked, as there is no DNA. This CDR3 spans 13 amino acids. Germline-derived CDR1 and CDR2 are LNHDA and SQIVND (reference sequence). The CDR3 sequence: CASSPALDYEQYF.

According to its frequency, this clonotype is medium-sized. The chain carries TRBV29-1 and TRBJ2-7; TCRdb gives TRBD2 as the D gene, but with no DNA this cannot be confirmed. Germline CDR1 and CDR2: SQVTM and ANQGSEA. There are 12 residues in the CDR3. This chain's CDR3 is CSAGREADEQYF.

V and J are TRBV5-6 and TRBJ2-5. There are 14 residues in the CDR3. Germline lookup yields CDR1 SGHDT and CDR2 YYEEEE. CDR3: CASSLVRSQETQYF.

The chain joins TRBV19 to TRBJ1-6; TCRdb proposes TRBD1, but this gene call is untestable without DNA. The CDR3 has 17 residues. The germline gives CDR1 LNHDA, CDR2 SQIVND (reference sequence). The CDR3: CASSTRHGTATNSPLHF.

The chain uses TRBV5-6 and TRBJ2-7; TCRdb gives TRBD1 as the D gene, but with no DNA this cannot be confirmed. Germline CDR1 SGHDT, CDR2 YYEEEE. The CDR3 runs 14 residues. The CDR3 sequence: CASSLVGDPYEQYF. The full variable domain, rest sourced from reference TRBV5-6 and TRBJ2-7, is DAGVTQSPTHLIKTRGQQVTLRCSPKSGHDTVSWYQQALGQGPQFIFQYYEEEERQRGNFPDRFSGHQFPNYSSELNVNALLLGDSALYLCASSLVGDPYEQYFGPGTRLTVT.

This chain connects TRBV5-5 to TRBJ2-5; absent DNA, TCRdb's TRBD1 call cannot be checked. The CDR3 sequence is 15 residues long. Looked up from germline, CDR1 is SGHKS and CDR2 is YYEKEE (reference sequence). The CDR3 reads CASSLWGEPQETQYF.

This chain uses TRBV12-3 or TRBV12-4 with TRBJ2-7; the D gene TCRdb calls, TRBD1, cannot be checked with no DNA. The CDR3 has 14 residues. CDR3 amino acids: CASSFMDRGYEQYF.

The chain uses TRBV19 and TRBJ2-1; as DNA is missing, the TRBD1 call by TCRdb cannot be tested. The germline CDR1 and CDR2 sequences are LNHDA and SQIVND (reference sequence). This CDR3 region has 15 residues. CDR3 loop: CASRGLTGVHNKQFF.

The V gene is TRBV6-1, the J gene TRBJ2-1; TCRdb gives TRBD2 as the D gene, but with no DNA this cannot be confirmed. CDR3 size: 15 residues. Germline V lookup: CDR1 MNHNS, CDR2 SASEGT. The CDR3 loop is CASSELASGYNEQFF.

CDR3 sequence reads: CASSIVGRGEQYF. The rearrangement uses TRBV19 and TRBJ2-7; TCRdb reports TRBD1, a call that lacks DNA to check it against. Germline V gene lookup returns CDR1 LNHDA and CDR2 SQIVND (reference sequence). The CDR3 spans 13 residues.

The rearrangement uses TRBV11-3 and TRBJ2-2; TCRdb's assignment of TRBD1 cannot be checked, as there is no DNA. There are 14 residues in the CDR3. The germline CDR1 and CDR2 sequences are SGHNT and YENEEA. CDR3 region: CAISETGDHRELFF.

The chain is built from TRBV30 and TRBJ1-1. Looked up from germline, CDR1 is GTSNPN and CDR2 is SVGIG (reference sequence). CDR3 length: 14 residues. This CDR3 reads CAWSVGIMNTEAFF.

Judged by frequency, this clonotype is medium-sized. The J gene is TRBJ1-4, the V gene TRBV29-1; TCRdb lists TRBD1, though no DNA is available to test this call. There are 13 residues in the CDR3. The germline CDR1 and CDR2 sequences are SQVTM and ANQGSEA. The CDR3 sequence is CSVQAPQGEKLFF. The whole variable domain, filled in from reference TRBV29-1 and TRBJ1-4, reads SAVISQKPSRDICQRGTSLTIQCQVDSQVTMMFWYRQQPGQSLTLIATANQGSEATYESGFVIDKFPISRPNLTFSTLTVSNMSPEDSSIYLCSVQAPQGEKLFFGSGTQLSVL.

This chain uses TRBV5-6 with TRBJ2-5; no DNA is available, so the TRBD1 call from TCRdb remains unchecked. The germline V gene encodes CDR1 SGHDT and CDR2 YYEEEE. The CDR3 is 16 amino acids. CDR3 protein: CASSSGLNRGEETQYF.

The V gene is TRBV12-3 or TRBV12-4, the J gene TRBJ1-1. This CDR3 comprises 14 residues. The CDR3 sequence is CASSFRQLNTEAFF.

In terms of frequency, this clonotype is medium-sized. The chain joins TRBV19 to TRBJ2-5; TCRdb indicates TRBD2, and absent DNA this call remains unverified. Germline V gene lookup returns CDR1 LNHDA and CDR2 SQIVND (reference sequence). CDR3 size: 13 residues. The CDR3 sequence: CASSKSTPETQYF.

The chain joins TRBV11-3 to TRBJ1-1; checking the TCRdb D call of TRBD1 is not possible without DNA. Germline CDR1 and CDR2: SGHNT and YENEEA. The CDR3 has 20 residues. The CDR3 spells CASSLSSEEGRIAWDTEAFF.

The chain combines TRBV5-3 with TRBJ1-1. TRBV5-3 is given ORF status, its function remaining uncertain. This CDR3 region has 11 residues. The CDR3 is CARSTSVEAFF.

This sequence joins TRBV6-1 and TRBJ2-7; TCRdb's D gene call, TRBD2, goes unchecked for lack of DNA. The CDR3 covers 13 residues. Germline-derived CDR1 and CDR2 are MNHNS and SASEGT. The CDR3 region is CASGRGQVYEQYF.

The chain joins TRBV15 to TRBJ2-7; the TCRdb call, TRBD2, lacks DNA for checking. CDR1 LNHNV and CDR2 YYDKDF come from the germline V gene (reference sequence). The length of the CDR3 is 18 residues. This chain's CDR3 is CATSRDIPGRGLSSEQYF. Full variable domain (outside the CDR3, taken from reference TRBV15 and TRBJ2-7): DAMVIQNPRYQVTQFGKPVTLSCSQTLNHNVMYWYQQKSSQAPKLLFHYYDKDFNNEADTPDNFQSRRPNTSFCFLDIRSPGLGDTAMYLCATSRDIPGRGLSSEQYFGPGTRLTVT.

The V call is TRBV6-5, the J call TRBJ1-3; the D call from TCRdb, TRBD1, cannot be confirmed without DNA. Germline V gene data show CDR1 as MNHEY and CDR2 as SVGAGI. This CDR3 has 17 amino acids. CDR3 region: CASSYSPGAFSGNTIYF.